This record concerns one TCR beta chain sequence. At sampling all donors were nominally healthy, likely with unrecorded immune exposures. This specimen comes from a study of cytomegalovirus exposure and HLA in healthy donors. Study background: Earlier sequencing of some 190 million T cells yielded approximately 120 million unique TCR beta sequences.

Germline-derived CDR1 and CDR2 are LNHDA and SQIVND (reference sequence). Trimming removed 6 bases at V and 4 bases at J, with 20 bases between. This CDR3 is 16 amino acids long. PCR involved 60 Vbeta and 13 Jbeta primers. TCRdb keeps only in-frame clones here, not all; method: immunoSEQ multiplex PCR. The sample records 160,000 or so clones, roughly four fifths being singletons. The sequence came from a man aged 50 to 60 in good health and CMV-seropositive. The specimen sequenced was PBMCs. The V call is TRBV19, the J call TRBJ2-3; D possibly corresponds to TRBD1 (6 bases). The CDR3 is CASSLRGQTLADTQYF. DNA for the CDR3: TGTGCCAGTAGCCTGCGTGGACAGACGTTGGCAGATACGCAGTATTTT.